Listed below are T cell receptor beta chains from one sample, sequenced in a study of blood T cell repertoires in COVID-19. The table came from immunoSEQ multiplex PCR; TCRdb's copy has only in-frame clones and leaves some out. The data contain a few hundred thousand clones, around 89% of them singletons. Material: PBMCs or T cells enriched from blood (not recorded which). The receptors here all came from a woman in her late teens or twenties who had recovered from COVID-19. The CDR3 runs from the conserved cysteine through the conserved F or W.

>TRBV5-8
CASSLAGGLYNEQFF
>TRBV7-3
CASSPTDSPYEQYF
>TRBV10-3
CAIGRGNNYGYTF
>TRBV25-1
CASSEDRGSLNTEAFF
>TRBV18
CASSPTDYQPQHF
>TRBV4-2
CASSQEGIGVNTGELFF
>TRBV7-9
CASSFRGYGYTF
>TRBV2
CASREGNTIYF
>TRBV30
CAWSVGGYDSPLHF
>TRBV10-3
CAISDYSYNSPLHF
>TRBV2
CASSGLAPNTGELFF
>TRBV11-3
CASSSRSRGQDTEAFF
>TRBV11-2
CASSFRQGEIKGYTF
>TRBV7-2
CASSLAGGADTQYF
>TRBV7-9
CASSLNPETQYF
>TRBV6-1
CASSAGLAGGPGRRETQYF
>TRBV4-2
CASSQAGPSGVVGDTQYF
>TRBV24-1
CATSGKTESSYNEQFF
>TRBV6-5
CASSPGGGEQYF
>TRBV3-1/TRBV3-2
CASSVRGEAFF
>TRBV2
CASRNRVTTNEKLFF
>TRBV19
CASSSPRDRGRTEAFF
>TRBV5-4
CASSLFQGSEEQYF
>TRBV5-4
CASSLTGLYGYTF
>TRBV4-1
CASSQESSGRQWAQYF
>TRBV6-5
CASSWGSGGGNEQYF
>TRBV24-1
CATSDSAVDRGLGSNQPQHF
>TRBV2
CASKSTVGGNQPQHF